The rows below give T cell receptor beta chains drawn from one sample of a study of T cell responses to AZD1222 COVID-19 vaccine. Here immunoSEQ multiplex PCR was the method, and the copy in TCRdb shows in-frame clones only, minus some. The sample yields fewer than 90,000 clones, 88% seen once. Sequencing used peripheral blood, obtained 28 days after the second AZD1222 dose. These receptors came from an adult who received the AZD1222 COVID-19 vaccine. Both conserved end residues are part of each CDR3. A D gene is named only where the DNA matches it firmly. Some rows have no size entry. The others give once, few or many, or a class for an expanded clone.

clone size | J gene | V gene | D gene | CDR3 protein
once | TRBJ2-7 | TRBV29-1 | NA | CSVEEAYEQYF
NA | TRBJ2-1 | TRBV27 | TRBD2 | CASSLRAGGAYNEQFF
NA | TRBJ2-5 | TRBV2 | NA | CASSPTFQETQYF
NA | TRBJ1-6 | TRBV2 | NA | CASSGLWGSPLHF
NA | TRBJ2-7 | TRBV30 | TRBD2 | CAWRRLAGGATYSEQYF
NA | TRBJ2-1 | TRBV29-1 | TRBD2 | CSVKRETYNEQFF
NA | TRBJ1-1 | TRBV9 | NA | CASSARDQKAFF
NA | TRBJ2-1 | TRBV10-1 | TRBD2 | CASSESGAGEVSYNEQFF
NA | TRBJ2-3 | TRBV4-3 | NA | CASSLQAAGETTDTQYF
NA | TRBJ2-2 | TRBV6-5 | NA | CASKVAGTTGELFF
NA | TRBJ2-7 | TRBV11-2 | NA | CASSSNARNEQYF
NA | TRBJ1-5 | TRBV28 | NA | CAPETRSNQPQHF
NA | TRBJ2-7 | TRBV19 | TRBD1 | CASRGGPGQGAYEQYF
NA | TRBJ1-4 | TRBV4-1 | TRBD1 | CASRGQGMLRNEKLFF
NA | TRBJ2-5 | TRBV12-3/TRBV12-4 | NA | CASSPTDQETQYF
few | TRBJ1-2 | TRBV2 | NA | CASSEHNYGYTF
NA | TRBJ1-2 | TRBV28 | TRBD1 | CASSDDRGRFKPNYGYTF
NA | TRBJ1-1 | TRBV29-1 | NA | CSVVPTSMNTEAFF
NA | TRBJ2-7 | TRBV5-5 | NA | CASSPGWGSYEQYF
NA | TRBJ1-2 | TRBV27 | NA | CASSLSAVAVYGYTF
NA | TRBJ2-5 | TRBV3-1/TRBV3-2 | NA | CASSQEPFSQETQYF
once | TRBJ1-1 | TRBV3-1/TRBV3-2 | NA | CASSQWSGGSIYTEAFF
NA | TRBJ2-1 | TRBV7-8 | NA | CASTFYGSYNEQFF
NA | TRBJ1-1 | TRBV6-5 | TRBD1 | CASTRQGPNTEAFF
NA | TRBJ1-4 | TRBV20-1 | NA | CSASLGSRLFF
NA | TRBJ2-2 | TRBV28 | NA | CASSLEGTTGELFF
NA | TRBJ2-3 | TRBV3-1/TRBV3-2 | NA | CASSQSLGDTQYF
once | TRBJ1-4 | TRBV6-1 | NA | CASSEGPGAEKLFF
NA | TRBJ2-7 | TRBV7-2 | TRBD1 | CASSLGTGNIYEQYF
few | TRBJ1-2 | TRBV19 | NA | CASSIVPGSLGYTF
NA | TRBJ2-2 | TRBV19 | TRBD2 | CASSAGLAGDHTGELFF
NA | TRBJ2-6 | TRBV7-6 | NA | CASSVGPLTSSGANVLTF
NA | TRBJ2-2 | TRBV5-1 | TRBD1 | CASSVTGRNTGELFF
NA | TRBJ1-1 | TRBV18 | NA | CASSPRTGLNTEAFF
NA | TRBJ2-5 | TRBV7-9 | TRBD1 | CASSLLDRGETQYF
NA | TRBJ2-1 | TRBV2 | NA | CASSEALTVEQFF
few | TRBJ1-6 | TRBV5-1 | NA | CASSTNTGTSESSPLHF
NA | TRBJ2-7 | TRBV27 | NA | CASSLSRGSDEQYF
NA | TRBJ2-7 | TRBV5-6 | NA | CASSRQERYEQYF
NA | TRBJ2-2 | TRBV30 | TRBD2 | CAWRWGLPTGELFF
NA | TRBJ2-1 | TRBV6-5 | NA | CASTFVRGSHNEQFF
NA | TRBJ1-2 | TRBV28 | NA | CASSGGTNYGYTF
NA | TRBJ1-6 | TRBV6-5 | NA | CASSLAPNSPLHF
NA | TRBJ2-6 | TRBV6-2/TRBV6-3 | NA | CASSYRGSGANVLTF
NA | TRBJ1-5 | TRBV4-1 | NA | CASSHQAAVSNQPQHF
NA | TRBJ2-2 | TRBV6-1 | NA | CASSEQVAQNTGELFF
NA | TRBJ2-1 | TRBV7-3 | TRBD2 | CASSLNSGIGNEQFF
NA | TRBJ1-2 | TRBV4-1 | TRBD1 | CASSRSTGDGYTF
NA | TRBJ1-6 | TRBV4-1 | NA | CASSQRLSRDNSPLHF